The 4 T cell receptor beta chains in this list originate from one sample, sequenced in a study of shared clonotypes between healthy human individuals. TCRdb's table, derived via immunoSEQ multiplex PCR, lists solely in-frame clones and lacks some. Of over 1.5 million clones listed, 95% to 99% are singletons. The sequencing input was naive CD4+ T cells sorted from blood. Sample subset: CD45RA+ positively selected. The receptor source for this set is a man aged 25-40 years in good health.

The chain couples TRBV6-5 to TRBJ1-1, with 7 bases aligning to TRBD1. This CDR3 has 14 amino acids. The J segment lost 1 base and the V segment lost 6 bases, leaving 5 bases of the junction unmatched. Germline loops: CDR1 MNHEY, CDR2 SVGAGI. CDR3 coding DNA: TGTGCCAGCAGGAAGACAGGGAGGAACACTGAAGCTTTCTTT. Translating it yields CASRKTGRNTEAFF.

This chain joins TRBV6-1 and TRBJ1-2; TRBD1 agrees at 11 bases. CDR1 MNHNS and CDR2 SASEGT come from the germline V gene. This CDR3 has 14 amino acids. Trimming removed 5 bases from V and 8 bases from J; junction bases left unmatched: 7. The CDR3 loop is CASSTRTGGWGYTF. In DNA, the CDR3 is TGTGCCAGCAGTACACGGACAGGGGGCTGGGGCTACACCTTC.

The chain recombines TRBV4-2 with TRBJ2-7, with 7 bases aligning to TRBD1. Germline V gene lookup returns CDR1 LGHNA and CDR2 YNFKEQ. CDR3 length: 15 residues. V was clipped by 3 bases and J by 2 bases; unmatched bases: 7. CDR3: CASSQARDSTYEQYF. CDR3 sequence (DNA): TGTGCCAGCAGCCAGGCACGGGACAGTACCTACGAGCAGTACTTC.

The V gene is TRBV28, the J gene TRBJ1-1; the D is unclear. Germline loops: CDR1 MDHEN, CDR2 SYDVKM. The CDR3 is 15 residues long. Trimming shortened V by 3 bases and J by 3 bases, and 14 bases separated the two germline ends. CDR3 sequence (DNA): TGTGCCAGCAGTTTCAACGCAGGAAGGTACACTGAAGCTTTCTTT. Amino acids: CASSFNAGRYTEAFF.